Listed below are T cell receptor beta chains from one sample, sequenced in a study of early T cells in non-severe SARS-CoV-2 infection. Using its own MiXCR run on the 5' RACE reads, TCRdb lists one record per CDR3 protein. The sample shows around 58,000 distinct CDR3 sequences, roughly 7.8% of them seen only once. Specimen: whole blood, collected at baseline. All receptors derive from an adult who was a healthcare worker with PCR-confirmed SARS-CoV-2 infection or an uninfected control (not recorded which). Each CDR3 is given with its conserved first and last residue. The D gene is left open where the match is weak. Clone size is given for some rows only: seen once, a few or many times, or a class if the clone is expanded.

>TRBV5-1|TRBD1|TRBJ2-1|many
CASSLISGQGWDEQFF
TGCGCCAGCAGCTTGATTTCAGGACAGGGCTGGGATGAGCAGTTCTTC
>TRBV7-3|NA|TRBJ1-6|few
CASNVQGTPNYNSPLHF
TGTGCCAGCAACGTACAGGGAACCCCTAACTATAATTCACCCCTCCACTTT
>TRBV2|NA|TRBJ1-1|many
CATVFYTEAFF
TGTGCCACCGTGTTCTACACTGAAGCTTTCTTT
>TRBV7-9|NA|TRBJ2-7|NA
CASRWGNEQYF
TGTGCCAGCCGGTGGGGGAACGAGCAGTACTTC
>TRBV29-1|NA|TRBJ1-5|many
CSVGGTGHQPQHF
TGCAGCGTCGGGGGCACAGGGCACCAGCCCCAGCATTTT
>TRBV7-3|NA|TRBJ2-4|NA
CASSSPGPEGTKNIQYF
TGTGCCAGCAGCTCTCCGGGACCAGAGGGGACCAAAAACATTCAGTACTTC
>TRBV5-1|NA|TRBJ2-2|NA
CASSPELPGELFF
TGCGCCAGCAGCCCCGAACTTCCCGGGGAGCTGTTTTTT
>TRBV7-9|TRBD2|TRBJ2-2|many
CASSFLRSEREIGELFF
TGTGCCAGCAGCTTCCTAAGGTCGGAGCGGGAGATCGGGGAGCTGTTTTTT
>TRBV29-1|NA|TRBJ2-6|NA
CSVGGTKGSGANVLTF
TGCAGCGTTGGGGGGACAAAGGGCTCTGGGGCCAACGTCCTGACTTTC
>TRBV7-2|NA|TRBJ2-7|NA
CASSHRGRFYEQYF
TGTGCCAGCAGCCACCGGGGCAGGTTCTACGAGCAGTACTTC
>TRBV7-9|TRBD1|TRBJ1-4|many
CASSLTGGAHEKLFF
TGTGCCAGCAGCTTGACAGGGGGCGCGCATGAAAAACTGTTTTTT
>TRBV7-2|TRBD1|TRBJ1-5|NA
CASSPGTGNQPQHF
TGTGCCAGCAGCCCCGGGACAGGGAACCAGCCCCAGCATTTT
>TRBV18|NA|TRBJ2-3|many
CASSASTDTQYF
TGTGCCAGCTCTGCTTCCACAGATACGCAGTATTTT
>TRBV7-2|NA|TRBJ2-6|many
CASSLGLGANVLTF
TGTGCCAGCAGCTTAGGGCTTGGGGCCAACGTCCTGACTTTC
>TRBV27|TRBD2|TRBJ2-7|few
CASSLAGGFREQYF
TGTGCCAGCAGTTTAGCGGGAGGGTTTCGCGAGCAGTACTTC
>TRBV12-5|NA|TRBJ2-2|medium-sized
CASGPHTGELFF
TGTGCTAGTGGTCCTCACACCGGGGAGCTGTTTTTT
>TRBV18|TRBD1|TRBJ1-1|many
CASSPGTENTEAFF
TGTGCCAGCTCACCCGGGACAGAGAACACTGAAGCTTTCTTT
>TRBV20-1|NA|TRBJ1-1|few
CSARDVGGDVEAFF
TGCAGTGCTAGAGATGTCGGGGGGGACGTTGAAGCTTTCTTT